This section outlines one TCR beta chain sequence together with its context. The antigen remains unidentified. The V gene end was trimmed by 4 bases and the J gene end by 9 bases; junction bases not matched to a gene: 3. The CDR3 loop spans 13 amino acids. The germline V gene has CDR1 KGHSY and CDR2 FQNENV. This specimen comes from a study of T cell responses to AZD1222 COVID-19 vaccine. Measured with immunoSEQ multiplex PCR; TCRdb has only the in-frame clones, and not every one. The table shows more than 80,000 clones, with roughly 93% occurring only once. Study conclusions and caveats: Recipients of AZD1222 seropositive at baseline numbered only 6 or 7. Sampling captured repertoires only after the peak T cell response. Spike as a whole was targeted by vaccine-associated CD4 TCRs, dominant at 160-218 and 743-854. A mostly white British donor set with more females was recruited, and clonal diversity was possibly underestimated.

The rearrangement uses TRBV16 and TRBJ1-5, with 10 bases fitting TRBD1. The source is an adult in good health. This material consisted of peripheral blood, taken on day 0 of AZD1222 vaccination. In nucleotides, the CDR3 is TGTGCCAGCAGCCTGGGACAGGGGCTGCCCCAGCATTTT. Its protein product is CASSLGQGLPQHF.